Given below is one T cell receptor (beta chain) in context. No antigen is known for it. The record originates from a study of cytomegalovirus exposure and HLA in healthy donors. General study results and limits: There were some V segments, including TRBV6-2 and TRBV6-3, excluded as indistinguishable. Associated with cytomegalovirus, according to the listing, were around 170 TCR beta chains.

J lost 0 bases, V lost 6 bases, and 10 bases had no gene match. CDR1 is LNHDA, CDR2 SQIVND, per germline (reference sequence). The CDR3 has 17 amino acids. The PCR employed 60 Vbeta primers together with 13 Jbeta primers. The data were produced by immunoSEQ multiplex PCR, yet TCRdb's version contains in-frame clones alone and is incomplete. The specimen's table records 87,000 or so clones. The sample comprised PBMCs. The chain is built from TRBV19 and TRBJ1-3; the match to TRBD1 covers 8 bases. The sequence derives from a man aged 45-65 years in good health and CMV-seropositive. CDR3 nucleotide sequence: TGTGCCAGTAGCCTCTTAGGACAGGGCGGCTCTGGAAACACCATATATTTT. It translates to CASSLLGQGGSGNTIYF.